This T cell receptor (beta chain) was identified during a study of HIV-infected patients and healthy controls. cDNA was made from approximately 0.55 ug RNA using alpha and beta constant primers. Alpha and beta chain libraries were made separately by chain-specific third strand synthesis with multiplexing indices. A 5' RACE adapter with a random hexamer and the SP2 primer site was joined to cDNA. TCRdb reprocessed the 5' RACE reads via MiXCR and lists one record per CDR3 protein. The table lists around 21,000 distinct CDR3 sequences, roughly 8.2% of them singletons. The repertoire came from unfractionated whole blood and reflected all unsorted peripheral T cells. This clonotype appeared a few times. Its antigen remains unidentified. Study outcomes and limitations: HIV-infected patients shared fewer CDR3 sequences between individuals than healthy controls.

Trimming left V 0 bases short and J 4 bases short, with 6 bases between. The CDR3 covers 13 residues. From germline, CDR1 is LGHNA and CDR2 YSLEER. The sequence was obtained from an adult in good health. The chain has TRBV4-3 and TRBJ2-5; no definite D call. Material for sequencing was blood. As DNA, the CDR3 is TGCGCCAGCAGCCAAGATTCTCGAGAGACCCAGTACTTC. This encodes CASSQDSRETQYF.